These T cell receptor beta chains were read from a single sample in a study of CD8 T cells in ankylosing spondylitis. TCRdb analysed the 5' RACE reads with MiXCR anew, one entry per CDR3 protein. The sample includes 200,000 to 250,000 distinct CDR3 sequences, about a sixth of them seen just once. The sample taken for sequencing was blood, either unsorted or a sorted T cell fraction (not recorded which). The receptors originated from a male donor with ankylosing spondylitis. CDR3s include the opening cysteine and the closing phenylalanine or tryptophan. D genes are given only for firm matches. Rows may omit the clone size; those that give it use once, few, many or a size class.

d_gene: NA; abundance: many; v_gene: TRBV12-3/TRBV12-4; j_gene: TRBJ2-3; CDR3nt: TGTGCCAGCAGTTTCATAATCGGACAGACTTCAGATACGCAGTATTTT; CDR3aa: CASSFIIGQTSDTQYF
d_gene: NA; abundance: few; v_gene: TRBV5-6; j_gene: TRBJ2-1; CDR3nt: TGTGCCAGCAGCTTGTTTGATGAGCAGTTCTTC; CDR3aa: CASSLFDEQFF
d_gene: TRBD1; abundance: NA; v_gene: TRBV5-8; j_gene: TRBJ1-2; CDR3nt: TGTGCCAGCAGCGACTCCGGGACAGCGAGCTTCTATGGCTACACCTTC; CDR3aa: CASSDSGTASFYGYTF
d_gene: NA; abundance: NA; v_gene: TRBV6-1; j_gene: TRBJ2-7; CDR3nt: TGTGCCAGCAGTGAAACCCGGGCCACCTACGAGCAGTACTTC; CDR3aa: CASSETRATYEQYF
d_gene: TRBD2; abundance: few; v_gene: TRBV4-1; j_gene: TRBJ2-7; CDR3nt: TGCGCCAGCAGCCACGGGACTAGCGGGACCTTGGGGCAGTACTTC; CDR3aa: CASSHGTSGTLGQYF
d_gene: TRBD2; abundance: NA; v_gene: TRBV5-1; j_gene: TRBJ2-1; CDR3nt: TGCGCCAGCAGCTTTGATATTGCGGGAGCGGGGGATGAGCAGTTCTTC; CDR3aa: CASSFDIAGAGDEQFF
d_gene: TRBD1; abundance: NA; v_gene: TRBV10-3; j_gene: TRBJ2-1; CDR3nt: TGTGCCATCATGACCGGGACAGGGGGCTCAGATGAGCAGTTCTTC; CDR3aa: CAIMTGTGGSDEQFF
d_gene: TRBD2; abundance: few; v_gene: TRBV6-2/TRBV6-3; j_gene: TRBJ2-1; CDR3nt: TGTGCCAGCAGTTACTTCGCGGGAGGGGGCAATGAGCAGTTCTTC; CDR3aa: CASSYFAGGGNEQFF
d_gene: NA; abundance: NA; v_gene: TRBV4-1; j_gene: TRBJ2-7; CDR3nt: TGCGCCAGCAGCCGTGACCCCGGGACTCGGGCCTACGAGCAGTACTTC; CDR3aa: CASSRDPGTRAYEQYF
d_gene: TRBD2; abundance: many; v_gene: TRBV29-1; j_gene: TRBJ2-7; CDR3nt: TGCAGCGTTTCCGGGACTAGCGGATACGAGCAGTACTTC; CDR3aa: CSVSGTSGYEQYF
d_gene: NA; abundance: few; v_gene: TRBV6-2/TRBV6-3; j_gene: TRBJ2-1; CDR3nt: TGTGCCAGCAGTTTGTCGTCCCGCTACAATGAGCAGTTCTTC; CDR3aa: CASSLSSRYNEQFF
d_gene: NA; abundance: NA; v_gene: TRBV20-1; j_gene: TRBJ2-3; CDR3nt: TGCAGTGCTAGGGAGGACGGGGGAGTGTTGAGCACAGATACGCAGTATTTT; CDR3aa: CSAREDGGVLSTDTQYF
d_gene: NA; abundance: few; v_gene: TRBV3-1; j_gene: TRBJ2-7; CDR3nt: TGTGCCAGCAGCCAAGCGGTTGGCCTCTACGAGCAGTACTTC; CDR3aa: CASSQAVGLYEQYF
d_gene: TRBD1; abundance: few; v_gene: TRBV6-2/TRBV6-3; j_gene: TRBJ2-5; CDR3nt: TGTGCCAGCAGTAGCAGGGGGATAGAGACCCAGTACTTC; CDR3aa: CASSSRGIETQYF
d_gene: NA; abundance: many; v_gene: TRBV12-3/TRBV12-4; j_gene: TRBJ2-2; CDR3nt: TGTGCCAGCAGTTTGGCAGGCGACCATACGAACACCGGGGAGCTGTTTTTT; CDR3aa: CASSLAGDHTNTGELFF
d_gene: TRBD2; abundance: many; v_gene: TRBV11-2; j_gene: TRBJ2-7; CDR3nt: TGTGCCAGCAGCGAAGACTCAGCGGGGGCCTACGAGCAGTACTTC; CDR3aa: CASSEDSAGAYEQYF
d_gene: NA; abundance: NA; v_gene: TRBV4-1; j_gene: TRBJ1-2; CDR3nt: TGCGCCAGCAGCCAAGTTATTCCGGGGGCCCGGCTTGGCTACACCTTC; CDR3aa: CASSQVIPGARLGYTF
d_gene: TRBD1; abundance: NA; v_gene: TRBV27; j_gene: TRBJ1-1; CDR3nt: TGTGCCAGCACCCGGACAGGGTGGACTGAAGCTTTCTTT; CDR3aa: CASTRTGWTEAFF
d_gene: NA; abundance: many; v_gene: TRBV3-1; j_gene: TRBJ1-1; CDR3nt: TGTGCCAGCAGCGCCACAGGGAACACTGAAGCTTTCTTT; CDR3aa: CASSATGNTEAFF
d_gene: NA; abundance: few; v_gene: TRBV18; j_gene: TRBJ2-1; CDR3nt: TGTGCCAGCTCACCATGGGGGGGCTCAAGGTACAATGAGCAGTTCTTC; CDR3aa: CASSPWGGSRYNEQFF
d_gene: NA; abundance: few; v_gene: TRBV10-2; j_gene: TRBJ2-3; CDR3nt: TGCGCCAGCTCGCTGCATCCCCCCCCCGGGGGTACAGATACGCAGTATTTT; CDR3aa: CASSLHPPPGGTDTQYF
d_gene: NA; abundance: many; v_gene: TRBV12-3/TRBV12-4; j_gene: TRBJ1-1; CDR3nt: TGTGCCAGCAGTTTTGGTGGGGAGGGTCTGAACACTGAAGCTTTCTTT; CDR3aa: CASSFGGEGLNTEAFF
d_gene: TRBD1; abundance: many; v_gene: TRBV10-3; j_gene: TRBJ2-1; CDR3nt: TGTGCCATCAGGACGGGACAGGGCCACAATGAGCAGTTCTTC; CDR3aa: CAIRTGQGHNEQFF
d_gene: TRBD2; abundance: few; v_gene: TRBV5-8; j_gene: TRBJ2-1; CDR3nt: TGTGCCAGCAGCAATGCCGGGACTAGCTCCTACAATGAGCAGTTCTTC; CDR3aa: CASSNAGTSSYNEQFF
d_gene: NA; abundance: NA; v_gene: TRBV7-9; j_gene: TRBJ2-1; CDR3nt: TGTGCCAGCAGCTTCGTGGGGGGGCCGGGTGAGCAGTTCTTC; CDR3aa: CASSFVGGPGEQFF
d_gene: NA; abundance: NA; v_gene: TRBV29-1; j_gene: TRBJ1-1; CDR3nt: TGCAGCGTTGATCGGCAAGAGAATGAAGCTTTCTTT; CDR3aa: CSVDRQENEAFF
d_gene: TRBD2; abundance: few; v_gene: TRBV20-1; j_gene: TRBJ2-3; CDR3nt: TGCAGTGCTAGAGAAGTCGGGACTAGCGGGAGGGAAACAGATACGCAGTATTTT; CDR3aa: CSAREVGTSGRETDTQYF